This T cell receptor (beta chain) derives from a study of T-cell reconstitution after alpha-beta-depleted transplantation in children. This clonotype was seen a few times. Germline lookup yields CDR1 SGHRS and CDR2 YFSETQ. V was clipped by 3 bases and J by 4 bases; unmatched bases: 11. This CDR3 comprises 16 residues. Unique molecular identifiers tagged the TCRbeta library. TCRdb independently ran MiXCR on the PCR reads; one entry per CDR3 protein. The sample consists of about 200,000 distinct CDR3 sequences, roughly 9.1% of them appearing once. The rearrangement uses TRBV5-1 and TRBJ2-5; 8 bases match TRBD1. The sample in question was PBMCs, mostly from graft donor cells, obtained 360 days after TCRalphabeta/CD19-depleted stem cell transplant. This TCR was sampled from a male patient between 2 and 10 years old who had a stem cell transplant for acute myeloid leukemia, so the T cells may come from the graft donor. The CDR3: CASSYQGARDGETQYF. As DNA, the CDR3 is TGCGCCAGCAGCTACCAGGGGGCGCGGGACGGAGAGACCCAGTACTTC. The full variable domain, with the rest looked up from reference TRBV5-1 and TRBJ2-5, is KAGVTQTPRYLIKTRGQQVTLSCSPISGHRSVSWYQQTPGQGLQFLFEYFSETQRNKGNFPGRFSGRQFSNSRSEMNVSTLELGDSALYLCASSYQGARDGETQYFGPGTRLLVL.